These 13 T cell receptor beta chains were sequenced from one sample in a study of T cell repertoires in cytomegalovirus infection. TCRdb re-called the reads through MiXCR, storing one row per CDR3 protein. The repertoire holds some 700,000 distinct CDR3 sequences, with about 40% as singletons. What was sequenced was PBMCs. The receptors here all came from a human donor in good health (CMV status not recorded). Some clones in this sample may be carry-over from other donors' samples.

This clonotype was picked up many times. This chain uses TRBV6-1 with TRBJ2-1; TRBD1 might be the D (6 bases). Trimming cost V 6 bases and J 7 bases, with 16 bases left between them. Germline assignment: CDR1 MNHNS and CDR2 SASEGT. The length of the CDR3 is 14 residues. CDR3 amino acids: CASSLGPRGNEQFF. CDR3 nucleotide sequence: TGTGCCAGCAGCTTGGGACCGAGGGGGAATGAGCAGTTCTTC.

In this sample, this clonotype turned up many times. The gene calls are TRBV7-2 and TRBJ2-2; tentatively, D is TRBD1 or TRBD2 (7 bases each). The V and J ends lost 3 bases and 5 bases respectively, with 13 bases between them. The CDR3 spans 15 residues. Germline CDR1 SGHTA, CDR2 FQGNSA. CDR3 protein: CASSLNQGGTGELFF. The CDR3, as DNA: TGTGCCAGCAGCTTGAACCAGGGGGGGACCGGGGAGCTGTTTTTT.

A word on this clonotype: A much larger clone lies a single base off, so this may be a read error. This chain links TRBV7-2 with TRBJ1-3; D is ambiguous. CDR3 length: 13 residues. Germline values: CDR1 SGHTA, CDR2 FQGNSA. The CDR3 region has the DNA TGTGCCAGAAGCTTAGACTCTGGAAACACCATATATTTT. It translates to CARSLDSGNTIYF. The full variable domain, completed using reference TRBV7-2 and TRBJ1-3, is GAGVSQSPSNKVTEKGKDVELRCDPISGHTALYWYRQSLGQGLEFLIYFQGNSAPDKSGLPSDRFSAERTGGSVSTLTIQRTQQEDSAVYLCARSLDSGNTIYFGEGSWLTVV.

CDR3 in DNA: TGTGCCAGCGAACCCCTCGGGACAAAATCCAATCAGCCCCAGCATTTT. Its translation: CASEPLGTKSNQPQHF. This chain uses TRBV2 with TRBJ1-5; possible D gene TRBD1, 6 bases. The V gene's germline CDR1 is SNHLY and CDR2 FYNNEI. Trimming cost V 8 bases and J 3 bases, with 20 bases left between them. The CDR3 is made up of 16 amino acids.

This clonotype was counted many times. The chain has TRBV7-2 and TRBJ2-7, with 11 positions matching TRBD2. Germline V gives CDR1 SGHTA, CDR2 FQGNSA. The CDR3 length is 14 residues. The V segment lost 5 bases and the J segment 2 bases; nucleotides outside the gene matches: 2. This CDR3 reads CASSPLAGAYEQYF. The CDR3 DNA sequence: TGTGCCAGCAGCCCACTAGCGGGAGCCTACGAGCAGTACTTC.

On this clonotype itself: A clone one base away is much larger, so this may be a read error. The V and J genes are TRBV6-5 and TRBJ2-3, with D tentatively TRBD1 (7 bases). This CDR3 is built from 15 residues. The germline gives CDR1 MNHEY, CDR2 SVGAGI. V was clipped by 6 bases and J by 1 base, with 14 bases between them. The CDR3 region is CASSEAGQRTDTQYF. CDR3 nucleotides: TGTGCCAGCAGCGAGGCGGGACAGCGCACAGATACGCAGTATTTT.

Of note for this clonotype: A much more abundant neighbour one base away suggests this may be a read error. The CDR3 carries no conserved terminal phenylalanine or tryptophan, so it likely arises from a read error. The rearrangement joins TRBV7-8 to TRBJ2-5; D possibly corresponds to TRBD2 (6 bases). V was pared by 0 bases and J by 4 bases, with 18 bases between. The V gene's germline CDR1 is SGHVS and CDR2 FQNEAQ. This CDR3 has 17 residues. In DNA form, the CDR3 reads TGTGCCAGCAGCTTAGCTCTTGCGGTCGCAGCGGGAGAGACCCAGTACTTA. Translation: CASSLALAVAAGETQYL.

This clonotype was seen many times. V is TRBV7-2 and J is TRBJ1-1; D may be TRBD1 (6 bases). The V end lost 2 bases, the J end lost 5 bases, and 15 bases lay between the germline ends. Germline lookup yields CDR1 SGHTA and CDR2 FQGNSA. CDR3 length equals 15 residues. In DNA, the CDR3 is TGTGCCAGCAGCTTATCGAGGGGGAGCAGGACTGAAGCTTTCTTT. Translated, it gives CASSLSRGSRTEAFF.

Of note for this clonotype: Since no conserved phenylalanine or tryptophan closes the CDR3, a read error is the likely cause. The CDR3 sequence is CASSLMLDSGGEQFL. CDR3 coding DNA: TGTGCCAGCAGCTTAATGTTGGATTCGGGAGGTGAGCAGTTCTTA. The V gene is TRBV7-6, the J gene TRBJ2-1; 7 bases are a match to TRBD2. Per the germline V gene, CDR1 is SGHVS and CDR2 is FNYEAQ. This CDR3 has 15 residues. Trimming removed 2 bases from V and 9 bases from J; junction bases left unmatched: 10.

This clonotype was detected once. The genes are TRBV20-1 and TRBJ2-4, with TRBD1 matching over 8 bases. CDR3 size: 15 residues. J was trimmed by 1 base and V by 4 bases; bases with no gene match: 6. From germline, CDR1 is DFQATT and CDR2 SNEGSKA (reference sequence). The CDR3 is CSATHRGEAKNIQYF. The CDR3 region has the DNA TGCAGTGCTACCCACAGGGGGGAGGCCAAAAACATTCAGTACTTC.

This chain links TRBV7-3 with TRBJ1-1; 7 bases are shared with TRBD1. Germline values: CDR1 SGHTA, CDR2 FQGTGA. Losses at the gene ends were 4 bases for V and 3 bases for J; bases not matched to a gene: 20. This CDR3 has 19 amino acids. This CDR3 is CASSSQGGGILRKDTEAFF. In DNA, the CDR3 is TGTGCCAGCAGCTCCCAGGGGGGCGGAATCCTTCGGAAGGACACTGAAGCTTTCTTT.

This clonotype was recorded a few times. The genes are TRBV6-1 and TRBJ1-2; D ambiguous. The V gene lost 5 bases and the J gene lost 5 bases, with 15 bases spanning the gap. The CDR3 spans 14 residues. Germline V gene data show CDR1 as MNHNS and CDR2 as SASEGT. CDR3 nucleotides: TGTGCCAGCAGTCCAAACTCCCCTCGGTATGGCTACACCTTC. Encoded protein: CASSPNSPRYGYTF.

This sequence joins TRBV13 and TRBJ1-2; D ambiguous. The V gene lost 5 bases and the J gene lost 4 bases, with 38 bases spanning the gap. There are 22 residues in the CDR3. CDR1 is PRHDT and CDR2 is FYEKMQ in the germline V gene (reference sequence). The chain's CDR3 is CASSPLTFSGGIDGSHGYGYTF. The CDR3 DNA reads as TGTGCCAGCAGCCCCCTAACCTTTAGCGGTGGGATTGATGGTTCGCATGGCTATGGCTACACCTTC.